The 8 T cell receptor beta chains below all came from one sample that was sequenced in a study of neurological immune-mediated disorders. MiXCR, run by TCRdb on the 5' RACE reads, gives a single entry per CDR3 protein. The table lists 84,000 or so distinct CDR3 sequences, over 10% of them singletons. Time point denoted: longitudinal time-point 2. Sequencing input: PBMCs. Every receptor here comes from a female donor with HTLV-1-associated myelopathy (HAM/TSP).

This clonotype appeared a few times. The chain is built from TRBV20-1 and TRBJ1-1; D not resolved. Germline V CDR1 and CDR2: DFQATT, SNEGSKA (reference sequence). Between the trimmed V and J ends, which lost 1 base and 1 base, there was a span of 16 bases. This CDR3 has 16 residues. CDR3 in DNA: TGCAGTGCTAGAGCACGCGGAGGAAATCAGAACACTGAAGCTTTCTTT. It specifies CSARARGGNQNTEAFF.

This clonotype was seen repeatedly, ten times or more. The chain combines TRBV6-5 with TRBJ2-4; the match to TRBD1 covers 7 bases. CDR1 is MNHEY, CDR2 SVGAGI, per germline. Losses at the gene ends were 6 bases for V and 0 bases for J; bases not matched to a gene: 17. CDR3 length: 19 residues. CDR3 sequence (DNA): TGTGCCAGCAGCCAAACCTTCGGACAGGCTAAACTAGCCAAAAACATTCAGTACTTC. Translation: CASSQTFGQAKLAKNIQYF.

A remark on this clonotype: A much more abundant neighbour one base away suggests this may be a read error. The rearrangement uses TRBV20-1 and TRBJ2-5; 8 nucleotides match TRBD2. CDR3 length: 15 amino acids. In germline, CDR1 is DFQATT, CDR2 SNEGSKA (reference sequence). Losses at the gene ends were 3 bases for V and 5 bases for J; bases not matched to a gene: 11. CDR3 nucleotides: TGCAGTGCTAGGATAACGGGGGGGCCCCGTGAGACCCAGTACTTC. Its protein is CSARITGGPRETQYF.

This clonotype was seen repeatedly, ten times or more. The genes are TRBV20-1 and TRBJ2-7, with TRBD2 matching 8 bases. The CDR3 loop spans 14 amino acids. V lost 4 bases to trimming and J lost 1 base; unmatched junction nucleotides: 6. CDR1 DFQATT and CDR2 SNEGSKA come from the germline V gene (reference sequence). The CDR3 coding sequence is TGCAGTGCTACAACCGGGACTAGGTCCTACGAGCAGTACTTC. This sequence encodes CSATTGTRSYEQYF.

This clonotype was picked up many times. This CDR3 reads CASSSPPQETQYF. CDR3 DNA: TGCGCCAGCAGCTCGCCCCCACAAGAGACCCAGTACTTC. V usage is TRBV5-1 and J usage is TRBJ2-5, with D unclear. Germline CDR1 SGHRS, CDR2 YFSETQ. The CDR3 has 13 amino acids. V was trimmed by 3 bases and J by 2 bases, leaving 8 bases between them.

This clonotype has at least ten counts. The V gene is TRBV12-3 or TRBV12-4, the J gene TRBJ1-4; D might be TRBD1 (5 bases). The CDR3 covers 15 residues. V was shortened by 6 bases and J by 3 bases, with 14 bases between the two germline ends. CDR3 loop: CASSDVQGANEKLFF. In nucleotides, the CDR3 is TGTGCCAGCAGCGATGTGCAGGGCGCTAATGAAAAACTGTTTTTT.

This clonotype was picked up many times. The gene calls are TRBV6-1 and TRBJ1-2; D unresolved. Germline V gene sequence: CDR1 MNHNS, CDR2 SASEGT. Trimming removed 2 bases at V and 4 bases at J, with 14 bases between. The CDR3 length is 15 residues. The CDR3 DNA is TGTGCCAGCAGTGAAAAGTCCCCGGCCGCCTATGGCTACACCTTC. Protein: CASSEKSPAAYGYTF.

This clonotype was seen repeatedly, ten times or more. The chain links TRBV7-9 to TRBJ2-4; TRBD2 might be the D (5 bases). Germline V CDR1 and CDR2: SEHNR, FQNEAQ (reference sequence). Between the trimmed V and J ends, which lost 2 bases and 1 base, there was a span of 15 bases. This CDR3 has 17 residues. The DNA for the CDR3 is TGTGCCAGCAGCTTACTAGACCTAGCTGGGGCCAAAAACATTCAGTACTTC. This encodes CASSLLDLAGAKNIQYF.